This is a list of T cell receptor beta chains from one sample in a study of cytomegalovirus exposure and HLA in healthy donors. Assay used: immunoSEQ multiplex PCR; TCRdb lists only in-frame clones, some missing. This table holds some 48,000 clones. Sequenced input: PBMCs. All receptors come from a woman in her thirties or forties in good health and CMV-seronegative. CDR3s include the opening cysteine and the closing phenylalanine or tryptophan. The order of the fields is D gene, V gene, clone size, J gene, CDR3 protein, CDR3 DNA. A D gene is named only where the DNA matches it firmly. Expanded clones get a size class; other rows say once, few or many, or leave the size out.

D: TRBD1; V: TRBV6-1; size: NA; J: TRBJ2-7; CDR3: CASSDVRQGEANSYEQYF; DNA: TGTGCCAGCAGTGATGTGAGACAGGGGGAGGCTAACTCCTACGAGCAGTACTTC
D: TRBD1; V: TRBV29-1; size: NA; J: TRBJ1-5; CDR3: CSVGEGADDQPQHF; DNA: TGCAGCGTTGGTGAGGGGGCGGACGATCAGCCCCAGCATTTT
D: TRBD2; V: TRBV15; size: NA; J: TRBJ2-7; CDR3: CATSSERDPYEQYF; DNA: TGTGCCACCAGCAGTGAGCGGGACCCCTACGAGCAGTACTTC
D: NA; V: TRBV5-1; size: NA; J: TRBJ2-1; CDR3: CASSLGMLAEYDEQFF; DNA: TGCGCCAGCAGCTTGGGTATGTTAGCGGAGTACGATGAGCAGTTCTTC
D: TRBD1; V: TRBV7-9; size: NA; J: TRBJ1-3; CDR3: CASYSWTGGLRSGNTIYF; DNA: TGTGCCAGTTACTCCTGGACAGGGGGCCTCCGCTCTGGAAACACCATATATTTT
D: NA; V: TRBV4-3; size: NA; J: TRBJ1-1; CDR3: CASSQVIDTSDTEAFF; DNA: TGCGCCAGCAGCCAAGTGATAGACACGTCGGACACTGAAGCTTTCTTT
D: TRBD2; V: TRBV25-1; size: NA; J: TRBJ2-7; CDR3: CASSDRASGIYEQYF; DNA: TGTGCCAGCAGTGACCGCGCTAGCGGGATCTACGAGCAGTACTTC
D: NA; V: TRBV7-6; size: NA; J: TRBJ2-7; CDR3: CASSFGGSGLYEQYF; DNA: TGTGCCAGCAGCTTCGGGGGTAGCGGACTCTACGAGCAGTACTTC
D: TRBD2; V: TRBV29-1; size: NA; J: TRBJ2-5; CDR3: CSAREGRVLPGTQYF; DNA: TGCAGCGCCCGGGAGGGGAGGGTACTCCCGGGGACCCAGTACTTC
D: TRBD2; V: TRBV4-1; size: NA; J: TRBJ2-7; CDR3: CASSLSGGALGEQYF; DNA: TGCGCCAGCAGCCTCAGCGGGGGCGCGTTGGGCGAGCAGTACTTC
D: NA; V: TRBV2; size: NA; J: TRBJ1-1; CDR3: CASSPTDEAFF; DNA: TGTGCCAGCAGTCCTACAGATGAAGCTTTCTTT
D: NA; V: TRBV9; size: NA; J: TRBJ2-5; CDR3: CASSVREGGQQETQYF; DNA: TGTGCCAGCAGCGTCCGGGAGGGGGGACAGCAAGAGACCCAGTACTTC
D: NA; V: TRBV29-1; size: NA; J: TRBJ2-2; CDR3: CSVGRATTGELFF; DNA: TGCAGCGTTGGGAGGGCCACCACCGGGGAGCTGTTTTTT
D: TRBD1; V: TRBV18; size: NA; J: TRBJ1-2; CDR3: CASSPQGAPRYGYTF; DNA: TGTGCCAGCTCACCTCAGGGGGCCCCCCGCTATGGCTACACCTTC
D: NA; V: TRBV6-5; size: NA; J: TRBJ2-7; CDR3: CASSYVSVHYEQYF; DNA: TGTGCCAGCAGTTACGTGTCAGTACACTACGAGCAGTACTTC
D: TRBD1; V: TRBV18; size: NA; J: TRBJ2-1; CDR3: CASSPRTGHEQFF; DNA: TGTGCCAGCTCACCCAGGACAGGGCATGAGCAGTTCTTC
D: NA; V: TRBV4-1; size: NA; J: TRBJ1-1; CDR3: CASSGPGNTEAFF; DNA: TGCGCCAGCAGCGGTCCAGGGAACACTGAAGCTTTCTTT
D: NA; V: TRBV10-3; size: NA; J: TRBJ1-1; CDR3: CAIRPGGEANTEAFF; DNA: TGTGCCATCAGGCCTGGTGGGGAGGCGAACACTGAAGCTTTCTTT
D: NA; V: TRBV4-2; size: NA; J: TRBJ2-5; CDR3: CASSQEGRGTQETQYF; DNA: TGTGCCAGCAGCCAAGAAGGAAGAGGAACCCAAGAGACCCAGTACTTC
D: NA; V: TRBV4-2; size: NA; J: TRBJ1-5; CDR3: CASSQGPGAGNQPQHF; DNA: TGTGCCAGCAGCCAAGGCCCAGGGGCAGGCAATCAGCCCCAGCATTTT
D: TRBD1; V: TRBV5-5; size: NA; J: TRBJ2-7; CDR3: CASSLGRSTGGVSYEQYF; DNA: TGTGCCAGCAGCTTGGGCCGATCGACAGGGGGTGTATCCTACGAGCAGTACTTC
D: TRBD2; V: TRBV7-8; size: NA; J: TRBJ2-2; CDR3: CASSFVLAEPPGELFF; DNA: TGTGCCAGCAGCTTCGTACTAGCGGAGCCGCCCGGGGAGCTGTTTTTT
D: TRBD1; V: TRBV2; size: NA; J: TRBJ1-2; CDR3: CASSGGPGGDLYGYTF; DNA: TGTGCCAGCAGTGGAGGGCCAGGGGGCGACCTCTATGGCTACACCTTC
D: TRBD1; V: TRBV5-1; size: NA; J: TRBJ1-1; CDR3: CASSLETGPYAEAFF; DNA: TGCGCCAGCAGCTTGGAGACAGGGCCCTATGCTGAAGCTTTCTTT
D: NA; V: TRBV9; size: NA; J: TRBJ2-5; CDR3: CASSAPYQENQYF; DNA: TGTGCCAGCAGCGCCCCTTACCAAGAGAACCAGTACTTC
D: NA; V: TRBV30; size: NA; J: TRBJ1-1; CDR3: CAWSQTGYIMNTEAFF; DNA: TGTGCCTGGTCCCAAACAGGATACATCATGAACACTGAAGCTTTCTTT
D: TRBD2; V: TRBV13; size: NA; J: TRBJ2-7; CDR3: CASSRSGIYEQYF; DNA: TGTGCCAGCAGCCGAAGCGGGATCTACGAGCAGTACTTC
D: NA; V: TRBV29-1; size: NA; J: TRBJ2-1; CDR3: CSVEPPPRGYNEQFF; DNA: TGCAGCGTTGAACCCCCTCCAAGGGGATACAATGAGCAGTTCTTC
D: NA; V: TRBV2; size: NA; J: TRBJ2-5; CDR3: CASIGSTETQYF; DNA: TGTGCCAGCATCGGGAGTACGGAGACCCAGTACTTC
D: NA; V: TRBV30; size: NA; J: TRBJ1-2; CDR3: CAWTRQIEIYGYTF; DNA: TGTGCCTGGACACGTCAAATCGAGATCTATGGCTACACCTTC
D: TRBD1; V: TRBV5-4; size: NA; J: TRBJ2-7; CDR3: CATEPTGGYEQYF; DNA: TGTGCCACCGAGCCGACAGGGGGCTACGAGCAGTACTTC
D: NA; V: TRBV7-7; size: NA; J: TRBJ2-5; CDR3: CASSLVGGRGETQYF; DNA: TGTGCTAGCAGCTTAGTCGGCGGCCGAGGGGAGACCCAGTACTTC
D: TRBD2; V: TRBV18; size: NA; J: TRBJ2-1; CDR3: CASSLTRGLGGGEQFF; DNA: TGTGCCAGCTCACTCACGAGGGGACTAGGCGGGGGTGAGCAGTTCTTC
D: TRBD1; V: TRBV5-4; size: NA; J: TRBJ2-7; CDR3: CASSTQTGLREQYF; DNA: TGTGCCAGCAGTACCCAGACAGGGTTACGGGAGCAGTACTTC
D: NA; V: TRBV6-1; size: NA; J: TRBJ1-1; CDR3: CASSEARDTEAFF; DNA: TGTGCCAGCAGTGAAGCCCGGGACACTGAAGCTTTCTTT
D: TRBD1; V: TRBV27; size: NA; J: TRBJ2-1; CDR3: CASRAKRQGLREQFF; DNA: TGTGCCAGCAGGGCGAAGAGACAGGGGTTGAGGGAGCAGTTCTTC
D: NA; V: TRBV9; size: NA; J: TRBJ2-1; CDR3: CASSPQVGGPNYNEQFF; DNA: TGTGCCAGCAGCCCCCAGGTCGGAGGGCCGAACTACAATGAGCAGTTCTTC
D: TRBD2; V: TRBV27; size: NA; J: TRBJ2-2; CDR3: CASTALAGVNTGELFF; DNA: TGTGCCAGCACCGCACTAGCGGGAGTGAACACCGGGGAGCTGTTTTTT
D: TRBD1; V: TRBV19; size: NA; J: TRBJ1-2; CDR3: CASSIGGTGGAIRYTF; DNA: TGTGCCAGTAGTATAGGTGGGACAGGGGGCGCAATACGCTACACCTTC
D: TRBD1; V: TRBV2; size: NA; J: TRBJ1-1; CDR3: CASSEALGTGEAFF; DNA: TGTGCCAGCAGTGAAGCGCTCGGGACAGGGGAAGCTTTCTTT
D: NA; V: TRBV4-3; size: NA; J: TRBJ1-2; CDR3: CASSQVQGVGYTF; DNA: TGCGCCAGCAGCCAAGTCCAGGGCGTTGGCTACACCTTC
D: NA; V: TRBV5-1; size: NA; J: TRBJ1-3; CDR3: CASSFKGEDGNTIYF; DNA: TGCGCCAGCAGCTTCAAGGGGGAAGATGGAAACACCATATATTTT
D: NA; V: TRBV6-1; size: NA; J: TRBJ1-1; CDR3: CASSWALSLAEAFF; DNA: TGTGCCAGCAGTTGGGCCCTCTCCCTGGCTGAAGCTTTCTTT
D: TRBD1; V: TRBV7-9; size: medium-sized; J: TRBJ1-1; CDR3: CASGPDRGSEAFF; DNA: TGTGCCAGCGGGCCCGACAGGGGGAGTGAAGCTTTCTTT
D: NA; V: TRBV30; size: NA; J: TRBJ1-1; CDR3: CAWSFQENTEAFF; DNA: TGTGCCTGGAGTTTTCAGGAGAACACTGAAGCTTTCTTT
D: TRBD1; V: TRBV5-1; size: NA; J: TRBJ2-5; CDR3: CASSFQGAETQYF; DNA: TGCGCCAGCAGCTTCCAGGGGGCGGAGACCCAGTACTTC
D: NA; V: TRBV7-7; size: NA; J: TRBJ2-2; CDR3: CASSSGAGELFF; DNA: TGTGCTAGCAGTTCCGGAGCCGGGGAGCTGTTTTTT
D: NA; V: TRBV28; size: NA; J: TRBJ1-1; CDR3: CASSSPAANTEAFF; DNA: TGTGCCAGCTCGTCCCCGGCGGCGAACACTGAAGCTTTCTTT
D: NA; V: TRBV5-6; size: NA; J: TRBJ2-1; CDR3: CASSLARTSYNEQFF; DNA: TGTGCCAGCAGCTTGGCCAGAACGTCCTACAATGAGCAGTTCTTC
D: NA; V: TRBV5-1; size: NA; J: TRBJ1-1; CDR3: CASSLQGLVTEDFF; DNA: TGCGCCAGCAGCTTGCAGGGTTTAGTGACTGAAGATTTCTTT
D: TRBD1; V: TRBV13; size: NA; J: TRBJ1-1; CDR3: CASSFPGGMNTEAFF; DNA: TGTGCCAGCAGTTTCCCAGGGGGAATGAACACTGAAGCTTTCTTT
D: NA; V: TRBV9; size: NA; J: TRBJ2-1; CDR3: CASSPRRSGAEQFF; DNA: TGTGCCAGCAGCCCCCGAAGGAGTGGAGCGGAGCAGTTCTTC
D: NA; V: TRBV9; size: NA; J: TRBJ2-3; CDR3: CASSVDGVRTDTQYF; DNA: TGTGCCAGCAGCGTAGACGGAGTCCGCACAGATACGCAGTATTTT
D: TRBD2; V: TRBV2; size: NA; J: TRBJ2-1; CDR3: CASSSTSGGVNEQFF; DNA: TGTGCCAGCAGTTCGACTAGCGGGGGGGTGAATGAGCAGTTCTTC
D: TRBD1; V: TRBV5-8; size: NA; J: TRBJ1-2; CDR3: CASTTNRGVIYGYTF; DNA: TGTGCCAGCACCACCAACAGGGGAGTTATCTATGGCTACACCTTC
D: TRBD1; V: TRBV7-2; size: NA; J: TRBJ2-7; CDR3: CASSRDRVPTPYSYEQYF; DNA: TGTGCCAGCAGCCGGGACAGAGTCCCAACCCCGTACTCCTACGAGCAGTACTTC
D: NA; V: TRBV2; size: NA; J: TRBJ1-4; CDR3: CASSGYRRNEKLFF; DNA: TGTGCCAGCAGTGGGTACAGGAGAAATGAAAAACTGTTTTTT
D: NA; V: TRBV19; size: NA; J: TRBJ2-2; CDR3: CASKIRGNTGELFF; DNA: TGTGCCAGTAAAATCAGGGGAAACACCGGGGAGCTGTTTTTT